This T cell receptor (beta chain) was profiled in a study of blood T cell repertoires in COVID-19. CDR1 is LGHDT, CDR2 YNNKEL, per germline (reference sequence). The length of the CDR3 is 20 residues. J gave up 9 bases and V 4 bases, and 22 bases lay outside the gene matches. Only in-frame clones appear in the TCRdb table, and some are missing; sequencing was by immunoSEQ multiplex PCR. The sample lists 200,000 to 300,000 clones, roughly 83% seen once, with around 1.9% in the top ten. Recovery among Cohort 3 donors was established by two negative PCRs, clearance, or symptom resolution. This TCR was recovered from a woman between 50 and 59 years old who had recovered from COVID-19. V and J are TRBV3-1 (or the pseudogene TRBV3-2) and TRBJ2-1; the match to TRBD2 covers 12 bases. Sequencing was carried out using PBMCs or T cells enriched from blood (not recorded which). Here the CDR3 reads CASSPLGGTSGHSFLAEQFF. CDR3 DNA sequence: TGTGCCAGCAGCCCCCTCGGTGGGACTAGCGGGCACTCCTTTCTGGCTGAGCAGTTCTTC.